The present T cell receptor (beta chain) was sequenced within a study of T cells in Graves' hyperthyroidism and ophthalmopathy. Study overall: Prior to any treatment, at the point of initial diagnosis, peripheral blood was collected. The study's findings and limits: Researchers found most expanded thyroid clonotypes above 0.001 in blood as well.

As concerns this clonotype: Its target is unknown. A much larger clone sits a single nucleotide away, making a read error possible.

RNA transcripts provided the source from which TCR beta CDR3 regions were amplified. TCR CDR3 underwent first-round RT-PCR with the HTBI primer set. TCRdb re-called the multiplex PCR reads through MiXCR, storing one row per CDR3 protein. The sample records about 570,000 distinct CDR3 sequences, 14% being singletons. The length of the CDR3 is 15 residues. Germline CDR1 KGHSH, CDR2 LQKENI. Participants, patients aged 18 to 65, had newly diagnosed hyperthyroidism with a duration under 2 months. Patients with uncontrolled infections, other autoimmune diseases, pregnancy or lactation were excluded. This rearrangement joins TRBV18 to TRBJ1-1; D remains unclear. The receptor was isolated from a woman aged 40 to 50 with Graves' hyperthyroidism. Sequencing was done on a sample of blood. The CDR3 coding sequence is TGTGCCAGCTCACCACCGAACCTGAAGAACGCTGAAGCTTTCTTT. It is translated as CASSPPNLKNAEAFF.